Each of the 10 T cell receptor beta chains below was sequenced from the same sample in a study of T-cell memory formation after mild COVID-19. TCRdb itself ran the 5' RACE reads through MiXCR, one entry per CDR3 protein. The sample has 400,000 to 500,000 distinct CDR3 sequences; 24% are singletons. Sequenced: PBMCs or a T cell subset sorted from them (not recorded which). Source of these receptors: an adult woman who had mild COVID-19 (a few samples of this study predate the infection). Cell type and time point are not known.

This chain connects TRBV5-5 to TRBJ1-6, with a tentative D call TRBD1 (5 bases). Per the germline V gene, CDR1 is SGHKS and CDR2 is YYEKEE (reference sequence). Trimming left V 3 bases short and J 10 bases short, with 11 bases between. The CDR3 totals 13 residues. The CDR3 DNA reads as TGTGCCAGCAGCTACAGGAGCAAGTCACCCCTCCACTTT. Its translation is CASSYRSKSPLHF.

This clonotype came up a few times. The rearrangement uses TRBV7-9 and TRBJ2-5; 8 nucleotides match TRBD2. The CDR3 has 14 amino acids. With 6 bases clipped from V and 5 bases from J, the junction kept 8 bases outside the gene matches. Germline V lookup: CDR1 SEHNR, CDR2 FQNEAQ (reference sequence). DNA for the CDR3: TGTGCCAGCAGTTACCCCGGGACTAGGGAGACCCAGTACTTC. Amino acids: CASSYPGTRETQYF.

This chain joins TRBV20-1 and TRBJ2-7; the D is unclear. The V end was cut by 3 bases, the J end by 5 bases, with 14 bases between. This CDR3 comprises 13 residues. CDR1 is DFQATT, CDR2 SNEGSKA, per germline (reference sequence). The CDR3 nucleotides are TGCAGTGCTAGGAAGGTGGGTGCGGACGAGCAGTACTTC. Its translation: CSARKVGADEQYF.

This clonotype was seen more than once but under ten times. The gene calls are TRBV5-5 and TRBJ2-3, with TRBD1 as a possible D gene (5 bases). This CDR3 is built from 16 residues. CDR1 is SGHKS and CDR2 is YYEKEE in the germline V gene (reference sequence). V was cut by 4 bases and J by 2 bases, with 17 bases left in between. The CDR3 is CASSGAGPSPTDTQYF. For the CDR3, the DNA is TGTGCCAGCAGCGGGGCAGGGCCGTCCCCCACAGATACGCAGTATTTT.

This chain links TRBV12-3 or TRBV12-4 with TRBJ1-2; D may be TRBD1 (5 bases). Trimming took 6 bases from V and 1 from J, leaving 15 bases between them. The CDR3 spans 15 residues. The CDR3 region is CASSSRTSINYGYTF. CDR3 DNA: TGTGCCAGCAGCTCCCGGACATCCATTAACTATGGCTACACCTTC.

This rearrangement joins TRBV4-2 to TRBJ1-1; possibly TRBD1 for D (5 bases). The CDR3 is made up of 15 amino acids. V was clipped by 0 bases and J by 9 bases, with 17 bases between them. Germline assignment: CDR1 LGHNA and CDR2 YNFKEQ. The CDR3: CASSQERGDRRQAFF. The CDR3 nucleotides read TGTGCCAGCAGCCAAGAGAGGGGAGACAGACGGCAAGCTTTCTTT.

There are a few counts of this clonotype. CDR3 in DNA: TGCGCCAGCAGCCAAGATCAGCGAGGCGGCGAGCAGTACTTC. Its translation is CASSQDQRGGEQYF. V and J are TRBV4-1 and TRBJ2-7; D gene uncertain. The ends were cut back, 0 bases at V and 6 bases at J, with 12 bases in the middle. This CDR3 spans 14 amino acids. The germline V gene has CDR1 MGHRA and CDR2 YSYEKL.

This clonotype was counted a few times. The J gene is TRBJ1-1, the V gene TRBV3-1, with D hard to call. CDR1 is LGHDT, CDR2 YNNKEL, per germline (reference sequence). The CDR3 length is 14 residues. The V gene lost 1 base and the J gene lost 6 bases, with 12 bases spanning the gap. CDR3 residues: CASSQVRSVAEAFF. The CDR3 nucleotides read TGTGCCAGCAGCCAAGTTAGAAGCGTCGCTGAAGCTTTCTTT. The whole variable domain, remainder taken from reference TRBV3-1 and TRBJ1-1, is DTAVSQTPKYLVTQMGNDKSIKCEQNLGHDTMYWYKQDSKKFLKIMFSYNNKELIINETVPNRFSPKSPDKAHLNLHINSLELGDSAVYFCASSQVRSVAEAFFGQGTRLTVV.

This clonotype was seen only a few times. The genes are TRBV7-9 and TRBJ2-4; unclear D gene. Germline V gives CDR1 SEHNR, CDR2 FQNEAQ (reference sequence). Trimming left V 0 bases short and J 0 bases short, with 6 bases between. The length of the CDR3 is 15 residues. The CDR3 bases are TGTGCCAGCAGCTTAGCGGATCTAGCCAAAAACATTCAGTACTTC. Its translation is CASSLADLAKNIQYF.

V and J are TRBV20-1 and TRBJ2-1; 9 bases align to TRBD2. This CDR3 has 16 amino acids. V trimming: 5 bases; J trimming: 7 bases; junction bases outside the gene matches: 15. Germline V gene lookup returns CDR1 DFQATT and CDR2 SNEGSKA (reference sequence). Written as DNA, the CDR3 is TGCAGTGCTCCCACCCCTCGCGGGGGGGCCCGGAATGAGCAGTTCTTC. It is translated as CSAPTPRGGARNEQFF.